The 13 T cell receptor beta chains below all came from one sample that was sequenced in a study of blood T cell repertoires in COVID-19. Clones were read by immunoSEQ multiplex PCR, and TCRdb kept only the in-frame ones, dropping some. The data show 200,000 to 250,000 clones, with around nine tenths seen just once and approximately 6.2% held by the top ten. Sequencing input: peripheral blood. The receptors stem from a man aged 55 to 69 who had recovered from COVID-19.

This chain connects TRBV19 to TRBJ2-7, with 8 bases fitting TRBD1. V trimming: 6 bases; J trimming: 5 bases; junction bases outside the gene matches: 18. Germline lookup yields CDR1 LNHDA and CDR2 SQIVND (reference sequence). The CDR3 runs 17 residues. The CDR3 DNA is TGTGCCAGTAGAGGGGCAAAATTAGGACAGGGACGCAACGAGCAGTACTTC. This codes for CASRGAKLGQGRNEQYF.

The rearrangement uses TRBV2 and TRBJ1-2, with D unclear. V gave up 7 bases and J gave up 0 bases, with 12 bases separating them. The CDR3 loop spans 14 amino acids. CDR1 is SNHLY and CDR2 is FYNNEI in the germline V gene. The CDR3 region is CASNLDKANYGYTF. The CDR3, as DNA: TGTGCCAGCAACCTTGACAAGGCTAACTATGGCTACACCTTC. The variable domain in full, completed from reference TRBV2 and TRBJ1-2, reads EPEVTQTPSHQVTQMGQEVILRCVPISNHLYFYWYRQILGQKVEFLVSFYNNEISEKSEIFDDQFSVERPDGSNFTLKIRSTKLEDSAMYFCASNLDKANYGYTFGSGTRLTVV.

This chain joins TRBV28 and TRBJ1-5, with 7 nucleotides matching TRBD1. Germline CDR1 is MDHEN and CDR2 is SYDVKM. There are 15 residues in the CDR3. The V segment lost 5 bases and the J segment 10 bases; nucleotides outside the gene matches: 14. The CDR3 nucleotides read TGTGCCAGCAGTCTATCCAAGGGACAGATCAAACCCCAGCATTTT. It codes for CASSLSKGQIKPQHF.

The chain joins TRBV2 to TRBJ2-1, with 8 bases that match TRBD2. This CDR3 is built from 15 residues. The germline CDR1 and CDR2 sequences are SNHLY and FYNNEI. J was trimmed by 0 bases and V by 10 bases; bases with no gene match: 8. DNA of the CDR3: TGTGCCACCCGACTAGCGACCGGCTCCTACAATGAGCAGTTCTTC. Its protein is CATRLATGSYNEQFF. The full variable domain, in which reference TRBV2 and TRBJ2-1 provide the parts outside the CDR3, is EPEVTQTPSHQVTQMGQEVILRCVPISNHLYFYWYRQILGQKVEFLVSFYNNEISEKSEIFDDQFSVERPDGSNFTLKIRSTKLEDSAMYFCATRLATGSYNEQFFGPGTRLTVL.

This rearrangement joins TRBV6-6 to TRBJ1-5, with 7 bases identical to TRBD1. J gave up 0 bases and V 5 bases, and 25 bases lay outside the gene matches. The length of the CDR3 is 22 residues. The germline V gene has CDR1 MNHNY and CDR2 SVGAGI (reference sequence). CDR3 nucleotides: TGTGCCAGCAGTCCCGAAACCGTGCAGGGGGGCTTTATTACCATTAGCAATCAGCCCCAGCATTTT. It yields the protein CASSPETVQGGFITISNQPQHF.

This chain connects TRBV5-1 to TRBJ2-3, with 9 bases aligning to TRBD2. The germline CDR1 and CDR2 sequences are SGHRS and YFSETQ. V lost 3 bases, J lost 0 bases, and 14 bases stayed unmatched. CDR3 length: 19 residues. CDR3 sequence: CASSSTLAGSATSTDTQYF. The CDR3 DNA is TGCGCCAGCAGCTCGACCCTAGCGGGGAGTGCGACTAGCACAGATACGCAGTATTTT. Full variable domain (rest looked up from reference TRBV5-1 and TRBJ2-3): KAGVTQTPRYLIKTRGQQVTLSCSPISGHRSVSWYQQTPGQGLQFLFEYFSETQRNKGNFPGRFSGRQFSNSRSEMNVSTLELGDSALYLCASSSTLAGSATSTDTQYFGPGTRLTVL.

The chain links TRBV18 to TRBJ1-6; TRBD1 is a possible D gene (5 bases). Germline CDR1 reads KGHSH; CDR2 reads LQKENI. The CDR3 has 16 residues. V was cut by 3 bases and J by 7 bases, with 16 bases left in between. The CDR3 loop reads CASSPGQGGWNSPLHF. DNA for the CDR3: TGTGCCAGCTCACCGGGCCAGGGCGGTTGGAATTCACCCCTCCACTTT.

CDR3: CASSDDYVGNTIYF. CDR3 nucleotides: TGTGCCAGCAGCGACGACTACGTCGGAAACACCATATATTTT. This chain uses TRBV6-6 with TRBJ1-3; no clear D gene. Between the trimmed V and J ends, which lost 6 bases and 4 bases, there was a span of 13 bases. Germline CDR1 is MNHNY and CDR2 is SVGAGI (reference sequence). The CDR3 is 14 residues long.

The DNA of the CDR3 is TGTGCCATCACTCGACTAGCGGGGGGGTTTTCCCATGAGCAGTTCTTC. It is translated as CAITRLAGGFSHEQFF. The chain employs TRBV10-3 and TRBJ2-1; the match to TRBD2 covers 14 bases. The trim removed 7 bases at V and 8 bases at J, leaving 10 bases unmatched. The V gene's germline CDR1 is ENHRY and CDR2 SYGVKD. This CDR3 spans 16 amino acids.

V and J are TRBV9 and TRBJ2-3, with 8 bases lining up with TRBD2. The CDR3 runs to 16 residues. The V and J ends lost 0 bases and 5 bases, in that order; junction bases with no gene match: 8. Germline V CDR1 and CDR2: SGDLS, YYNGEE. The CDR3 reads CASSVVSGGGLDTQYF. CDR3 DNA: TGTGCCAGCAGCGTAGTAAGCGGGGGTGGTCTAGATACGCAGTATTTT.

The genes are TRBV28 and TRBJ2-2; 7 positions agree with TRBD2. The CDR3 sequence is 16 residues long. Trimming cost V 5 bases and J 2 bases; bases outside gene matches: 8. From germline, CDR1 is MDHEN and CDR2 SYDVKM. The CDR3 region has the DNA TGTGCCAGCAGTCCCGGGGGGAGGATCAACACCGGGGAGCTGTTTTTT. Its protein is CASSPGGRINTGELFF.

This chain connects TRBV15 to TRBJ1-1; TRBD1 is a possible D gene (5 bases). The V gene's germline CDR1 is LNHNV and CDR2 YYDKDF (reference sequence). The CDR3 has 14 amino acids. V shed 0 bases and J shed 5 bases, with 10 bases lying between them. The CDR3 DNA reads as TGTGCCACCAGCAGAGATCTTGGACAAACTGAAGCTTTCTTT. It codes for CATSRDLGQTEAFF.

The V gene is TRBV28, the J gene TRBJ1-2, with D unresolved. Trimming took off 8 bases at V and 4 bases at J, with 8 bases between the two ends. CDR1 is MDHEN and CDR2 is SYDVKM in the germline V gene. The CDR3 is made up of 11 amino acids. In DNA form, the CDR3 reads TGTGCCAGCCGGAACAGCTATGGCTACACCTTC. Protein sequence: CASRNSYGYTF.